This T cell receptor beta chain was found in a study of PD-L1 blockade in urothelial cancer. The time point denotes: peripheral blood 6 weeks after treatment start. The repertoire was sequenced with immunoSEQ multiplex PCR; TCRdb's copy has only in-frame clones and lacks some. The data hold 60,000 to 80,000 clones, with more than 70% observed a single time. The CDR3 contains 13 residues. This sequence originates from a man in his 60s with urothelial cancer. Sequenced material: PBMCs, taken around atezolizumab (anti-PD-L1) treatment. The chain employs TRBV7-5 and TRBJ2-1; the D call in the table, TRBD2, was not verified against the DNA. TRBV7-5 counts as a pseudogene. DNA of the CDR3: TGTGCCAGAAGCTTCTCAGCGGGAAATGAGCAGTTCTTC. Protein sequence: CARSFSAGNEQFF.